This TCR beta chain was obtained from a study of T cell changes during pregnancy in multiple sclerosis (dated 2019 in TCRdb). At the level of the whole study: The study looked at changes in the T cell repertoire across pregnancy in women with multiple sclerosis.

Libraries came from the immunoSEQ multiplex PCR assay. The source is immuneACCESS, and TCRdb retained only in-frame sequences with V and J called. Part of the clones is not carried over; for the studies checked, unresolved V genes explain less than half of this, and the remainder is unexplained. Across this sample there are 44,000 or so clones, with approximately 90% seen only once. Approximately 6.3% of the sample is taken by the ten largest. About this clone: The specificity of this receptor is unknown. There are no base qualities to consult, and no much larger clone falls within one base.

From the germline V gene, CDR1 is ENHRY and CDR2 is SYGVKD. Trimming takes 11 bases off V and 6 bases off J; junction bases not matched to a gene: 7. From the cysteine up to the phenylalanine, the CDR3 has a length of 14 residues. Only the CDR3 DNA is retained, 42 bases long and in frame from the first base. This TCR was recovered from a female donor in good health, enrolled as a control in a pregnancy study. Sample: CD8+ T cells from peripheral blood mononuclear cells, taken after pregnancy. The V and J genes are TRBV10-3 and TRBJ1-4; TRBD1 fits 12 bases in the junction. The nucleotides read TGTGCCGCTTCGGGACAGGGGGCGGATGAAAAACTGTTTTTT. It encodes CAASGQGADEKLFF.